One and the same sample provided the 9 T cell receptor beta chains below, sequenced in a study of shared T cell receptors in the human thymus. Libraries were prepared by immunoSEQ multiplex PCR; TCRdb keeps only in-frame clonotypes and omits some of them. The table lists just under 550,000 clones, about four fifths of them singletons. The data also belong to a second study, concerning human thymus T cells.

Source material: thymocytes. The receptors were gathered from a boy less than two years old with a congenital heart defect.

The chain recombines TRBV7-8 with TRBJ2-5, with 8 positions matching TRBD2. In germline, CDR1 is SGHVS, CDR2 FQNEAQ. The trim removed 5 bases at V and 4 bases at J, leaving 15 bases unmatched. The CDR3 is 17 amino acids. CDR3 sequence: CASSERDREGWRETQYF. CDR3 in DNA: TGTGCCAGCAGCGAGAGGGATCGGGAGGGTTGGCGAGAGACCCAGTACTTC.

This rearrangement joins TRBV10-1 to TRBJ2-5; perhaps TRBD2 as D (6 bases). CDR3 size: 13 residues. V was clipped by 5 bases and J by 5 bases, with 12 bases between them. The germline V gene encodes CDR1 WNHNN and CDR2 SYGVQD (reference sequence). For the CDR3, the DNA is TGCGCCAGCAGTCCTGGGGGGTTGGAGACCCAGTACTTC. Protein product: CASSPGGLETQYF.

The chain combines TRBV4-2 with TRBJ2-1; D is possibly TRBD2 (6 bases). CDR3 length: 15 amino acids. The germline V gene has CDR1 LGHNA and CDR2 YNFKEQ. V lost 1 base, J lost 3 bases, and 10 bases lay in between. The CDR3 DNA sequence: TGTGCCAGCAGCCAAGGTCGGACTAACTACAATGAGCAGTTCTTC. Protein product: CASSQGRTNYNEQFF.

This chain connects TRBV19 to TRBJ2-7; 7 positions match TRBD1. The CDR3 sequence is 14 residues long. CDR1 is LNHDA and CDR2 is SQIVND in the germline V gene (reference sequence). Trimming cost V 5 bases and J 7 bases; bases outside gene matches: 11. DNA of the CDR3: TGTGCCAGTAGTTCCGGTACAGGGGCTCGGGAGCAGTACTTC. Translating it yields CASSSGTGAREQYF. The full variable domain, completed using reference TRBV19 and TRBJ2-7, is DGGITQSPKYLFRKEGQNVTLSCEQNLNHDAMYWYRQDPGQGLRLIYYSQIVNDFQKGDIAEGYSVSREKKESFPLTVTSAQKNPTAFYLCASSSGTGAREQYFGPGTRLTVT.

This clone showed up just once. V usage is TRBV27 and J usage is TRBJ2-5; 12 bases fit TRBD2. The J call may be faulty, since TRBJ2-7 better matches the DNA end. CDR1 and CDR2 from the germline V gene are MNHEY and SMNVEV (reference sequence). The CDR3 runs to 15 residues. CDR3 DNA sequence: TGTGCCAGCAGTTGGACTAGCGGGGTTGCCTACGAGCAGTACTTC. It codes for CASSWTSGVAYEQYF.

This clone occurred a few times. The V call is TRBV29-1, the J call TRBJ2-7; D possibly corresponds to TRBD1 (6 bases). From germline, CDR1 is SQVTM and CDR2 ANQGSEA. Trimming removed 8 bases from V and 5 bases from J, with 22 bases in between. The CDR3 loop spans 14 amino acids. The CDR3 nucleotides read TGCAGCCCTGACTCTAGAGGGGGTATCAACGAGCAGTACTTC. Its protein is CSPDSRGGINEQYF.

The genes are TRBV6-5 and TRBJ2-2, with TRBD1 identical over 7 bases. J gave up 1 base and V 7 bases, and 6 bases lay outside the gene matches. CDR1 MNHEY and CDR2 SVGAGI come from the germline V gene. The CDR3 covers 15 residues. The CDR3 DNA follows: TGTGCCAGCAATGCGAGACAGGGGAACACCGGGGAGCTGTTTTTT. It translates to CASNARQGNTGELFF.

This chain uses TRBV14 with TRBJ2-1; possibly TRBD1 for D (6 bases). Germline CDR1 reads SGHDN; CDR2 reads FVKESK. The CDR3 contains 15 residues. V gave up 1 base and J gave up 2 bases, with 9 bases separating them. The DNA for the CDR3 is TGTGCCAGCAGCCAAGGGCAGGGGACCTACAATGAGCAGTTCTTC. It encodes CASSQGQGTYNEQFF. The full variable domain, in which reference TRBV14 and TRBJ2-1 provide the parts outside the CDR3, is EAGVTQFPSHSVIEKGQTVTLRCDPISGHDNLYWYRRVMGKEIKFLLHFVKESKQDESGMPNNRFLAERTGGTYSTLKVQPAELEDSGVYFCASSQGQGTYNEQFFGPGTRLTVL.

The gene calls are TRBV5-4 and TRBJ2-1, with D possibly matching TRBD2 (6 bases). The CDR3 has 19 amino acids. From germline, CDR1 is SGHNT and CDR2 YYREEE (reference sequence). V was clipped by 4 bases and J by 2 bases, with 25 bases between them. The CDR3, as DNA: TGTGCCAGCAGCCACGGGACTCCGGGGAATCGGAGGACCTACAATGAGCAGTTCTTC. Amino acids: CASSHGTPGNRRTYNEQFF. The variable domain in full, completed from reference TRBV5-4 and TRBJ2-1, reads ETGVTQSPTHLIKTRGQQVTLRCSSQSGHNTVSWYQQALGQGPQFIFQYYREEENGRGNFPPRFSGLQFPNYSSELNVNALELDDSALYLCASSHGTPGNRRTYNEQFFGPGTRLTVL.